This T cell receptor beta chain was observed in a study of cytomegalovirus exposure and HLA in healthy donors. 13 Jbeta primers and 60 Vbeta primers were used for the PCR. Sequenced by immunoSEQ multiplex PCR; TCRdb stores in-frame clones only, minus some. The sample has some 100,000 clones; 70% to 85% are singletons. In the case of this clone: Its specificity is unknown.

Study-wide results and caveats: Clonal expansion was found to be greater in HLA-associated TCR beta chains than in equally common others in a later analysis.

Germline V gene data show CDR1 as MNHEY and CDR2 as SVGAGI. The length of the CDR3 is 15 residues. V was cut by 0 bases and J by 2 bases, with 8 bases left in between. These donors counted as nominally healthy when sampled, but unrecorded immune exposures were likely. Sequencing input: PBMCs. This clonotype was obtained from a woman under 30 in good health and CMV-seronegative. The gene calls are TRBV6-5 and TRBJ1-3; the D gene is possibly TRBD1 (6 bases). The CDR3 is CASSYSWGPGNTIYF. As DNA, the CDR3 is TGTGCCAGCAGTTACTCGTGGGGGCCTGGAAACACCATATATTTT.